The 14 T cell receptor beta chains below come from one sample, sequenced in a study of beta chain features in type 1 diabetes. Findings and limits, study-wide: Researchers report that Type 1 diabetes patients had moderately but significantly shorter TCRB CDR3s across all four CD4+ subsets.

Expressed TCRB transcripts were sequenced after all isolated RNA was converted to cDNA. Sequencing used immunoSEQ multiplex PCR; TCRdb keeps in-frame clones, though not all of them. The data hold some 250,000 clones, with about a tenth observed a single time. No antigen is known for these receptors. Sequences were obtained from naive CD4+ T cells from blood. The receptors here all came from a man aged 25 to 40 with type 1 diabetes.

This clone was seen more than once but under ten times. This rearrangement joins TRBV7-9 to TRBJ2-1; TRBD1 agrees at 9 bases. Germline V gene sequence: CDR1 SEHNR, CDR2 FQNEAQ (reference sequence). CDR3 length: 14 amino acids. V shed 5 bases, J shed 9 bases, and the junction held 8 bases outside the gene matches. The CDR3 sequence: CASSPPGQGTEQFF. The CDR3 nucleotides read TGTGCCAGCAGCCCCCCGGGACAGGGCACTGAGCAGTTCTTC.

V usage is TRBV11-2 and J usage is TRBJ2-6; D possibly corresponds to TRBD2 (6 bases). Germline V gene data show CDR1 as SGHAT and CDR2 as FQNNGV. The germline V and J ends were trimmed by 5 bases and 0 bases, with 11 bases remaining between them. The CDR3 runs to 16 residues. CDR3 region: CASSPMTSSGANVLTF. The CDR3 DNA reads TGTGCCAGCAGCCCTATGACTAGCTCTGGGGCCAACGTCCTGACTTTC.

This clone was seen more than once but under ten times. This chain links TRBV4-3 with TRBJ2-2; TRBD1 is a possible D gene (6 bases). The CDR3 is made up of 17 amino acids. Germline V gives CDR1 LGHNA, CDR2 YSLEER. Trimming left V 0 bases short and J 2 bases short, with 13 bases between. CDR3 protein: CASSQDLSQGNTGELFF. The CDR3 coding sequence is TGCGCCAGCAGCCAAGATCTTTCACAGGGTAACACCGGGGAGCTGTTTTTT.

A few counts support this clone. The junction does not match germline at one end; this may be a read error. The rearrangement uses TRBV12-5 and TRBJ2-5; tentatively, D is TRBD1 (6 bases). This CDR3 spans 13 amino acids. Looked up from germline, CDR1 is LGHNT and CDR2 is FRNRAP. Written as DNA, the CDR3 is TGTGCCAGTGCGCAGGGGTTCCAGGAGACCCAGTACTTC. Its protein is CASAQGFQETQYF.

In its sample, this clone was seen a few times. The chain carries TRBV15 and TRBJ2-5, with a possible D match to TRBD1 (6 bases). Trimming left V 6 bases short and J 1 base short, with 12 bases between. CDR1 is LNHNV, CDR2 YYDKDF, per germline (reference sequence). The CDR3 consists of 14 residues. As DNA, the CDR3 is TGTGCCACCAGAAGGGGGACGACCCAAGAGACCCAGTACTTC. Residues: CATRRGTTQETQYF.

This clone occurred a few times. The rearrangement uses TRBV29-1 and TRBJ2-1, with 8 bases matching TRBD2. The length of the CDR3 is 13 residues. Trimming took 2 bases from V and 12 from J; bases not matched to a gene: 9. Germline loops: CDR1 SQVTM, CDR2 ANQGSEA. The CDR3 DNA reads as TGCAGCGTTGAATTCTCGCCGGGAGGGGTGCAGTTCTTC. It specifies CSVEFSPGGVQFF.

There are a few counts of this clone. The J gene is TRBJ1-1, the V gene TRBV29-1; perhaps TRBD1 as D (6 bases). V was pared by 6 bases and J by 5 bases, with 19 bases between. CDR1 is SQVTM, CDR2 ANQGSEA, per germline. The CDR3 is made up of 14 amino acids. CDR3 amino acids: CSVPQAGARTEAFF. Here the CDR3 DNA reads TGCAGCGTCCCTCAAGCGGGGGCGAGGACTGAAGCTTTCTTT.

The CDR3 is CASSDGVTSGGHNEQFF. CDR3 coding DNA: TGCGCCAGCAGTGACGGGGTGACTAGCGGGGGTCACAATGAGCAGTTCTTC. The chain recombines TRBV10-2 with TRBJ2-1; TRBD2 aligns across 12 bases. The CDR3 has 17 amino acids. J was trimmed by 5 bases and V by 3 bases; bases with no gene match: 8. Germline V gives CDR1 WSHSY, CDR2 SAAADI.

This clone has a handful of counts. CDR3 coding DNA: TGTGCCAGCTCACCTATATACAGGGACACCGGGGAGCTGTTTTTT. Its protein product is CASSPIYRDTGELFF. This chain links TRBV18 with TRBJ2-2; weak D call: TRBD1 (6 bases). V was cut by 3 bases and J by 3 bases, with 11 bases left in between. The CDR3 consists of 15 residues. Germline V gene data show CDR1 as KGHSH and CDR2 as LQKENI.

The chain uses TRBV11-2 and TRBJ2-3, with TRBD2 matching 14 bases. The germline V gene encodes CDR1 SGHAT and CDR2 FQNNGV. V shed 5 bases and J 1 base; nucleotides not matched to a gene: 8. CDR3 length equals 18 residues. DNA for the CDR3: TGTGCCAGCAGCGCAGGACTAGCGGGGGGAATGGGCACAGATACGCAGTATTTT. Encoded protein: CASSAGLAGGMGTDTQYF.

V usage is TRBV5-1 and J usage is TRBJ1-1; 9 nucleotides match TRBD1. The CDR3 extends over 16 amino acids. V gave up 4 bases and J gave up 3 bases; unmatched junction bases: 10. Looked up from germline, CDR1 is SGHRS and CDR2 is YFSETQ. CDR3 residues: CASSPRTGDQDTEAFF. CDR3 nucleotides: TGCGCCAGCAGCCCGCGGACAGGGGATCAGGACACTGAAGCTTTCTTT.

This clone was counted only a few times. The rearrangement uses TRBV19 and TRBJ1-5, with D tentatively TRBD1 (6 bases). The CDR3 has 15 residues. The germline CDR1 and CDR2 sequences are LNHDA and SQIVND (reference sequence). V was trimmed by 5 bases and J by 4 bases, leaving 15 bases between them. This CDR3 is CASSPGKQGNQPQHF. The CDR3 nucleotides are TGTGCCAGTAGTCCCGGGAAACAGGGAAATCAGCCCCAGCATTTT.

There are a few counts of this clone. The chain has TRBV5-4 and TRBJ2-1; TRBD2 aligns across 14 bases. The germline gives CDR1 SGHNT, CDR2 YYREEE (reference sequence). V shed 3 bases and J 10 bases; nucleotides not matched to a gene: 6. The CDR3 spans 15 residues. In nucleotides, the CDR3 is TGTGCCAGCAGCTCCGGGACTAGCGGGGGAGGGGAGCAGTTCTTC. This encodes CASSSGTSGGGEQFF.

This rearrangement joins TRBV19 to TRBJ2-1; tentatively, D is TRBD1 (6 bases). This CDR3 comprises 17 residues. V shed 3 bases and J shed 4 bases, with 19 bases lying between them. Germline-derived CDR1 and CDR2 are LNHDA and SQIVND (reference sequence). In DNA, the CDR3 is TGTGCCAGTAGTATCCAGGTAGGGCAGGGGCCGTACAATGAGCAGTTCTTC. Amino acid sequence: CASSIQVGQGPYNEQFF.